The 18 T cell receptor beta chains below were found in one sample sequenced in a study of blood T cell repertoires in COVID-19. Libraries were prepared by immunoSEQ multiplex PCR; TCRdb keeps only in-frame clonotypes and omits some of them. Among 150,000 to 200,000 clones listed, approximately 84% were seen once. The sample consisted of peripheral blood. These receptor sequences come from a woman older than 75 with COVID-19, enrolled during active disease.

The chain joins TRBV11-3 to TRBJ2-5, with TRBD2 matching over 8 bases. The V gene's germline CDR1 is SGHNT and CDR2 YENEEA. The CDR3 consists of 14 residues. Unmatched junction bases numbered 5, after V lost 6 bases and J lost 2 bases. The CDR3 DNA reads TGTGCCAGCAGTTCCGGGACTAGTCAAGAGACCCAGTACTTC. This translates into CASSSGTSQETQYF.

This chain uses TRBV3-1 (or the pseudogene TRBV3-2) with TRBJ1-1; a possible D gene is TRBD1 (5 bases). The CDR3 has 15 amino acids. Germline lookup yields CDR1 LGHDT and CDR2 YNNKEL (reference sequence). V was cut by 1 base and J by 5 bases, with 14 bases left in between. CDR3: CASSQGPPGRTEAFF. For the CDR3, the DNA is TGTGCCAGCAGCCAAGGGCCCCCAGGGCGGACTGAAGCTTTCTTT.

This clone was detected only once. The V call is TRBV19, the J call TRBJ2-4, with 10 bases matching TRBD1. V shed 9 bases, J shed 5 bases, and the junction held 4 bases outside the gene matches. The CDR3 spans 13 residues. Germline V gene sequence: CDR1 LNHDA, CDR2 SQIVND (reference sequence). CDR3 DNA sequence: TGTGCCAGCTCCGGGACAGGGGAAAACATTCAGTACTTC. Translation: CASSGTGENIQYF.

The V call is TRBV6-2 or TRBV6-3, the J call TRBJ1-1; tentatively, D is TRBD1 (5 bases). This CDR3 is built from 15 residues. CDR1 MNHEY and CDR2 SVGEGT come from the germline V gene. The V gene lost 0 bases and the J gene lost 7 bases, with 15 bases spanning the gap. As DNA, the CDR3 is TGTGCCAGCAGTTACTCCCCGGGGAGGAGGGGTGAAGCTTTCTTT. It encodes CASSYSPGRRGEAFF.

The chain joins TRBV25-1 to TRBJ2-6; weak D call: TRBD1 (7 bases). Per germline, CDR1 MGHDK and CDR2 SYGVNS. This CDR3 region has 17 residues. Trimming left V 4 bases short and J 2 bases short, with 15 bases between. The CDR3 here is CASSAQGGGTGANVLTF. For the CDR3, the DNA is TGTGCCAGCAGTGCCCAGGGGGGAGGAACTGGGGCCAACGTCCTGACTTTC. Supplemented by reference TRBV25-1 and TRBJ2-6, the full variable domain reads EADIYQTPRYLVIGTGKKITLECSQTMGHDKMYWYQQDPGMELHLIHYSYGVNSTEKGDLSSESTVSRIRTEHFPLTLESARPSHTSQYLCASSAQGGGTGANVLTFGAGSRLTVL.

V usage is TRBV6-5 and J usage is TRBJ1-2; D unclear. V shed 9 bases and J shed 0 bases, with 11 bases lying between them. This CDR3 spans 13 amino acids. CDR1 is MNHEY and CDR2 is SVGAGI in the germline V gene. As DNA, the CDR3 is TGTGCCAGTCAGAGCGGGCCTAACTATGGCTACACCTTC. It yields the protein CASQSGPNYGYTF.

CDR3 protein: CASSIGLGTGGRAYF. In DNA form, the CDR3 reads TGTGCCAGTAGTATAGGTTTAGGGACAGGGGGCCGGGCGTACTTC. This sequence joins TRBV19 and TRBJ2-4; 12 positions match TRBD1. The CDR3 is 15 amino acids. V was pared by 1 base and J by 15 bases, with 10 bases of the junction left unmatched. CDR1 is LNHDA, CDR2 SQIVND, per germline (reference sequence).

The chain carries TRBV18 and TRBJ1-3, with D maybe TRBD1 (6 bases). The germline V and J ends were trimmed by 4 bases and 0 bases, with 13 bases remaining between them. CDR3 size: 16 residues. CDR1 is KGHSH, CDR2 LQKENI, per germline. The CDR3 protein is CASSLGHQSSGNTIYF. The CDR3 DNA is TGTGCCAGCTCACTGGGACACCAAAGCTCTGGAAACACCATATATTTT.

Regarding this clone: A junction boundary mismatches the germline segment, possibly from a read error. The gene calls are TRBV7-2 and TRBJ2-1, with TRBD2 matching over 9 bases. Germline V gene sequence: CDR1 SGHTA, CDR2 FQGNSA. The CDR3 is made up of 15 amino acids. The CDR3 reads CASSLAGRSYNEQFF. The CDR3, as DNA: TGTGCCAGCAGCCTAGCGGGGCGGTCCTACAATGAGCAGTTCTTC. Full variable domain (outside the CDR3, taken from reference TRBV7-2 and TRBJ2-1): GAGVSQSPSNKVTEKGKDVELRCDPISGHTALYWYRQSLGQGLEFLIYFQGNSAPDKSGLPSDRFSAERTGGSVSTLTIQRTQQEDSAVYLCASSLAGRSYNEQFFGPGTRLTVL.

This chain joins TRBV5-6 and TRBJ2-5; possibly TRBD2 for D (5 bases). V was pared by 4 bases and J by 5 bases, with 15 bases between. The CDR3 is 14 residues long. The V gene's germline CDR1 is SGHDT and CDR2 YYEEEE. CDR3 sequence: CASSGGVWEETQYF. DNA for the CDR3: TGTGCCAGCAGCGGCGGAGTTTGGGAGGAGACCCAGTACTTC.

The rearrangement links TRBV5-4 to TRBJ1-2, with TRBD1 identical over 9 bases. The CDR3 is made up of 17 amino acids. V lost 3 bases to trimming and J lost 3 bases; unmatched junction nucleotides: 12. CDR1 and CDR2 from the germline V gene are SGHNT and YYREEE (reference sequence). The CDR3 DNA reads TGTGCCAGCAGCTCCCCGATGGGACAGGGTGGGGACTATGGCTACACCTTC. Its protein product is CASSSPMGQGGDYGYTF.

CDR3 region: CASSPRLAGGGEQFF. CDR3 sequence (DNA): TGTGCCAGCTCACCTCGGCTAGCGGGGGGGGGTGAGCAGTTCTTC. The V call is TRBV18, the J call TRBJ2-1; 12 nucleotides agree with TRBD2. The ends lost 3 bases at V and 9 bases at J; junction bases unmatched: 6. This CDR3 has 15 residues. Germline CDR1 KGHSH, CDR2 LQKENI.

This clone was observed once. The CDR3 protein is CASSSPSLDTQYF. The CDR3, as DNA: TGTGCCAGCAGCTCGCCTAGTCTTGATACGCAGTATTTT. This chain uses TRBV5-4 with TRBJ2-3; D unresolved. Trimming took off 3 bases at V and 6 bases at J, with 11 bases between the two ends. CDR3 length equals 13 residues. The germline V gene encodes CDR1 SGHNT and CDR2 YYREEE (reference sequence).

A single count supports this clone. V and J are TRBV5-6 and TRBJ2-5; 11 bases agree with TRBD2. With V trimmed by 2 bases and J by 4 bases, 7 bases remained unmatched. The germline gives CDR1 SGHDT, CDR2 YYEEEE. CDR3 length: 16 amino acids. CDR3 DNA: TGTGCCAGCAGCTTTGTACTAGCGGGAGTCGGAGAGACCCAGTACTTC. Its protein product is CASSFVLAGVGETQYF.

The chain links TRBV19 to TRBJ1-4, with 8 nucleotides matching TRBD1. Looked up from germline, CDR1 is LNHDA and CDR2 is SQIVND (reference sequence). With 10 bases clipped from V and 8 bases from J, the junction kept 12 bases outside the gene matches. There are 14 residues in the CDR3. CDR3 DNA sequence: TGTGCCAACCACTGCCGAGACAGGGGAGAAAAACTGTTTTTT. Amino acid sequence: CANHCRDRGEKLFF.

This clone appeared a few times. The genes are TRBV21-1 and TRBJ1-6; the table's D call of TRBD1 was not tested on the DNA. TRBV21-1 is an annotated pseudogene. CDR3 length: 18 residues. CDR3 loop: CASSKEGQGQTYNSPLHF. CDR3 nucleotide sequence: TGTGCCAGCAGCAAAGAGGGACAGGGCCAGACGTATAATTCACCCCTCCACTTT.

With regard to this clone: The sample carries other DNA sequences with the same CDR3. The chain carries TRBV5-4 and TRBJ1-2; unclear D gene. CDR1 and CDR2 (germline): SGHNT, YYREEE (reference sequence). With 0 bases removed from V and 1 base from J, the gap between germline ends came to 4 bases. The CDR3 length is 13 residues. CDR3 in DNA: TGTGCCAGCAGCTTGGGCAGTAACTATGGCTACACCTTC. Its translation is CASSLGSNYGYTF.

This sequence joins TRBV5-1 and TRBJ1-5; 8 nucleotides match TRBD1. The germline CDR1 and CDR2 sequences are SGHRS and YFSETQ. The CDR3 runs to 16 residues. V dropped 4 bases and J dropped 5; count of bases not matched to a gene: 11. The CDR3 region has the DNA TGCGCCAGCAGCGGAGAACAGGGGGGAGTCGATCAGCCCCAGCATTTT. Amino acids: CASSGEQGGVDQPQHF. Based on the CDR3 plus reference TRBV5-1 and TRBJ1-5, the full variable domain is KAGVTQTPRYLIKTRGQQVTLSCSPISGHRSVSWYQQTPGQGLQFLFEYFSETQRNKGNFPGRFSGRQFSNSRSEMNVSTLELGDSALYLCASSGEQGGVDQPQHFGDGTRLSIL.